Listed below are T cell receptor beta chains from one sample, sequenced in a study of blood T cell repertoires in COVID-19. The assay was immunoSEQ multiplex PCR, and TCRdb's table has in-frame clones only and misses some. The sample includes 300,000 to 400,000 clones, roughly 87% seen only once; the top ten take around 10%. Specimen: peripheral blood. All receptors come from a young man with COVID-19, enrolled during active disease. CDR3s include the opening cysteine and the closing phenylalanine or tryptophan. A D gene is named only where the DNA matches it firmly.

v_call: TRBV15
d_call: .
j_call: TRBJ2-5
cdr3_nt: TGTGCCACCAGCAGAGGCAGAGAGACCCAGTACTTC
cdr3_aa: CATSRGRETQYF

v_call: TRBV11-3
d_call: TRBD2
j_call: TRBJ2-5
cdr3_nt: TGTGCCAGCAGCTTAGGACTAGCGGTTCAAGAGACCCAGTACTTC
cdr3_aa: CASSLGLAVQETQYF

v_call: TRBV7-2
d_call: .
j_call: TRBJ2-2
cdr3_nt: TGTGCCAGCAGCCCCTACCCGGGAATAAACACCGGGGAGCTGTTTTTT
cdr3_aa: CASSPYPGINTGELFF

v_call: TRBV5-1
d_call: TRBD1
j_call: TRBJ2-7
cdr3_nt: TGCGCCAGCAGCTTGTACAGGGGGGCCCACGAGCAGTACTTC
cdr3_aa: CASSLYRGAHEQYF

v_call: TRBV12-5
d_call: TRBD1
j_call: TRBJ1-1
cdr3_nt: TGTGCTAGTGACTCCACAGGGGGTGCCATGAACACTGAAGCTTTCTTT
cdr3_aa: CASDSTGGAMNTEAFF

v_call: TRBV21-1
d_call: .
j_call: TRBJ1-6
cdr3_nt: TGTGCCAGCAGTCGGCCAGGGTTTCGGGTTGGTAATTCACCCCTCCACTTT
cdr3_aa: CASSRPGFRVGNSPLHF

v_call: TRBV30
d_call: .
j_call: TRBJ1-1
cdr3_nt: TGTGCCTGGAGTATCACGACGGGGACTGAAGCTTTCTTT
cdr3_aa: CAWSITTGTEAFF

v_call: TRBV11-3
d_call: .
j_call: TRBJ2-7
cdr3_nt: TGTGCCAGCAGCTTAGTCCTCGGGAACAAGCCGCTCCTATCCTACGAGCAGTACTTC
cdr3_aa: CASSLVLGNKPLLSYEQYF

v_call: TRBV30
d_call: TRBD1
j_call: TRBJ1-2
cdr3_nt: TGTGCCTGGACAACAGGGGGGTCCTATGGCTACACCTTC
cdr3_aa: CAWTTGGSYGYTF

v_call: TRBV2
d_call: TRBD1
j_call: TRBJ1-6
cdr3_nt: TGTGCCATCGATACACAGGGGGCGAATTCACCCCTCCACTTT
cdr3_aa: CAIDTQGANSPLHF

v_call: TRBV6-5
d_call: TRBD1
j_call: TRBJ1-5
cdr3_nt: TGTGCCAGCAGTTACACCACAGGGGCCGATCAGCCCCAGCATTTT
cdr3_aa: CASSYTTGADQPQHF

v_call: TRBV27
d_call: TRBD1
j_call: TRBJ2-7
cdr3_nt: TGTGCCAGCAGTCAAGGACAGGGGGCTGTCCTTTGGCAGTACTTC
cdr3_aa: CASSQGQGAVLWQYF

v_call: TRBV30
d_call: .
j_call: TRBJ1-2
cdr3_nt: TGTGCCTGGAGTGTCCACGGTAGGTGGCGCGGGTCTATGGGATACGCGGTCTATGGCTACACCTTC
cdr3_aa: CAWSVHGRWRGSMGYAVYGYTF

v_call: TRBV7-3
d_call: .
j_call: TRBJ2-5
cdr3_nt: TGTGCCAGCAGCTTCAACAGGGATGAGACCCAGTACTTC
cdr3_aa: CASSFNRDETQYF

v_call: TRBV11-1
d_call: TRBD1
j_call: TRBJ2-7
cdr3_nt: TGTGCCAGCAGCTTATGGGACAGCTACGAGCAGTACTTC
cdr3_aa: CASSLWDSYEQYF